The rows below give T cell receptor beta chains drawn from one sample of a study of neurological immune-mediated disorders. TCRdb reprocessed the 5' RACE reads via MiXCR and lists one record per CDR3 protein. The sample has about 18,000 distinct CDR3 sequences, over 25% seen once; the top ten hold 30% to 40%. Input material: PBMCs. These TCRs come from a man over 45 with HTLV-1-associated myelopathy (HAM/TSP). Both conserved end residues are part of each CDR3. A D gene is named only where the DNA matches it firmly. Some rows have no size entry. The others give once, few or many, or a class for an expanded clone.

>NA|TRBJ2-6|TRBV24-1|NA
CATSPTYSGANVLTF
TGTGCCACCAGTCCCACATATTCTGGGGCCAACGTCCTGACTTTC
>once|TRBJ2-3|TRBV5-1|NA
CASSPVPTDTQYF
TGCGCCAGCAGCCCCGTTCCGACAGATACGCAGTATTTT
>NA|TRBJ1-2|TRBV6-6|TRBD1
CASSWGQNYGYTF
TGTGCCAGCAGCTGGGGACAGAACTATGGCTACACCTTC
>NA|TRBJ2-1|TRBV20-1|NA
CSARDWGNEQFF
TGCAGTGCTAGAGATTGGGGAAATGAGCAGTTCTTC
>few|TRBJ1-2|TRBV18|TRBD1
CASSRTGDYGYTF
TGTGCCAGCTCCAGGACAGGGGACTATGGCTACACCTTC
>few|TRBJ2-3|TRBV14|TRBD2
CASSLGRGADTQYF
TGTGCCAGCAGCCTCGGGAGGGGCGCAGATACGCAGTATTTT
>NA|TRBJ2-7|TRBV27|NA
CASSPRYGEQYF
TGTGCCAGCAGTCCAAGGTACGGCGAGCAGTACTTC
>NA|TRBJ1-3|TRBV20-1|NA
CSARDPTGGNTIYF
TGCAGTGCTAGAGATCCGACAGGCGGAAACACCATATATTTT
>NA|TRBJ2-5|TRBV2|TRBD1
CASSARTGPGETQYF
TGTGCCAGCAGTGCGAGGACAGGTCCCGGGGAGACCCAGTACTTC
>many|TRBJ2-1|TRBV5-1|TRBD2
CASSRGLESYNEQFF
TGCGCCAGCAGCCGCGGACTAGAGTCCTACAATGAGCAGTTCTTC
>NA|TRBJ1-5|TRBV20-1|NA
CSALRQHSNQPQHF
TGCAGTGCACTTAGACAGCATAGCAATCAGCCCCAGCATTTT
>many|TRBJ2-1|TRBV7-8|NA
CASSSPHGAYNEQFF
TGTGCCAGCAGCTCTCCTCACGGGGCCTACAATGAGCAGTTCTTC
>many|TRBJ1-1|TRBV20-1|NA
CSARRVVAPRDRNTEAFF
TGCAGTGCTAGACGCGTTGTGGCCCCCCGGGACCGTAACACTGAAGCTTTCTTT
>NA|TRBJ1-5|TRBV12-5|TRBD1
CASGPGTGPINQPQHF
TGTGCTAGTGGTCCCGGGACAGGTCCTATCAATCAGCCCCAGCATTTT
>few|TRBJ2-7|TRBV29-1|NA
CSVVVQSYEQYF
TGCAGCGTTGTAGTCCAGTCCTACGAGCAGTACTTC
>NA|TRBJ1-2|TRBV20-1|TRBD1
CSAGQGARNNYGYTF
TGCAGTGCGGGACAGGGGGCGAGAAATAACTATGGCTACACCTTC
>few|TRBJ1-1|TRBV5-1|NA
CASSLSTPTTEAFF
TGCGCCAGCAGCTTGTCAACCCCGACTACTGAAGCTTTCTTT
>NA|TRBJ2-5|TRBV20-1|TRBD1
CSGYRDRAQETQYF
TGCAGTGGCTACCGAGACAGGGCGCAAGAGACCCAGTACTTC
>NA|TRBJ1-1|TRBV20-1|NA
CSAYGGRGTEAFF
TGCAGTGCTTATGGGGGCAGGGGCACTGAAGCTTTCTTT
>medium-sized|TRBJ2-5|TRBV3-1|NA
CASSQDHRQETQYF
TGTGCCAGCAGCCAAGACCACCGTCAAGAGACCCAGTACTTC
>few|TRBJ2-7|TRBV7-2|TRBD2
CASRVSGPTYEQYF
TGTGCCAGCAGAGTTAGCGGGCCTACCTACGAGCAGTACTTC
>NA|TRBJ2-3|TRBV20-1|TRBD2
CSARRAGGATDTQYF
TGCAGTGCTAGACGAGCGGGGGGGGCCACAGATACGCAGTATTTT
>many|TRBJ2-5|TRBV2|TRBD1
CASSGGQGETQYF
TGTGCCAGCAGTGGAGGACAGGGGGAGACCCAGTACTTC
>NA|TRBJ1-5|TRBV24-1|TRBD1
CVTSRTGGWDQPQHF
TGTGTCACCAGCAGGACAGGGGGCTGGGATCAGCCCCAGCATTTT
>few|TRBJ2-1|TRBV5-4|NA
CASSLVGASSYNEQFF
TGTGCCAGCAGCTTGGTAGGGGCGAGCTCCTACAATGAGCAGTTCTTC
>medium-sized|TRBJ2-2|TRBV14|NA
CASSQGPFDTGELFF
TGTGCCAGCAGCCAAGGGCCTTTCGACACCGGGGAGCTGTTTTTT
>few|TRBJ2-7|TRBV7-2|TRBD2
CASSLAVSGGSYEQYF
TGTGCCAGCAGCTTAGCGGTTAGCGGGGGCTCCTACGAGCAGTACTTC
>NA|TRBJ1-5|TRBV6-6|TRBD1
CASRPTGTDSNQPQHF
TGTGCCAGCAGACCGACCGGGACAGATAGCAATCAGCCCCAGCATTTT
>NA|TRBJ2-7|TRBV5-1|NA
CASSLVGGNSYEQYF
TGCGCCAGCAGCTTGGTTGGCGGGAACTCCTACGAGCAGTACTTC
>once|TRBJ2-1|TRBV6-2/TRBV6-3|TRBD2
CASVSGGGNEQFF
TGTGCCAGCGTTAGCGGGGGAGGCAATGAGCAGTTCTTC
>many|TRBJ1-5|TRBV7-2|NA
CASSSQLGSSEAQHF
TGTGCCAGCAGCTCGCAACTGGGCTCAAGCGAGGCCCAGCATTTT
>NA|TRBJ2-1|TRBV20-1|TRBD1
CSATGQGQSGEQFF
TGCAGTGCTACGGGACAGGGTCAATCGGGTGAGCAGTTCTTC
>NA|TRBJ1-5|TRBV6-5|NA
CASSRGDGQPQHF
TGTGCCAGCAGCAGAGGGGATGGTCAGCCCCAGCATTTT
>many|TRBJ2-3|TRBV7-9|NA
CASSPKLGESTDTQYF
TGTGCCAGCAGCCCAAAGCTCGGGGAAAGCACAGATACGCAGTATTTT
>NA|TRBJ1-5|TRBV10-3|TRBD1
CAISSGTGAAGGNQPQHF
TGTGCCATCAGTTCCGGGACAGGGGCCGCCGGGGGCAATCAGCCCCAGCATTTT
>NA|TRBJ1-5|TRBV6-1|NA
CASNFADSNQPQHF
TGTGCCAGCAACTTTGCAGATAGCAATCAGCCCCAGCATTTT
>many|TRBJ2-5|TRBV10-3|NA
CASAGGRETQYF
TGTGCATCAGCGGGTGGTCGGGAGACCCAGTACTTC
>few|TRBJ2-7|TRBV20-1|NA
CSARDRTVLSYEQYF
TGCAGTGCTAGAGATAGGACAGTTCTCTCCTACGAGCAGTACTTC
>medium-sized|TRBJ1-2|TRBV3-1|NA
CASSQVGAVGYTF
TGTGCCAGCAGCCAAGTGGGGGCTGTTGGCTACACCTTC
>medium-sized|TRBJ2-3|TRBV15|TRBD2
CATSRTSGSTDTQYF
TGTGCCACCAGCAGGACTAGCGGGAGCACAGATACGCAGTATTTT
>NA|TRBJ2-2|TRBV11-3|NA
CASSLQDSANTGELFF
TGTGCCAGCAGCCTACAGGATTCCGCGAACACCGGGGAGCTGTTTTTT
>few|TRBJ2-5|TRBV2|NA
CASSNGVYQETQYF
TGTGCCAGCAGTAACGGGGTCTACCAAGAGACCCAGTACTTC
>NA|TRBJ2-3|TRBV5-1|NA
CASSYRAHTDTQYF
TGCGCCAGCAGCTACCGGGCTCACACAGATACGCAGTATTTT
>many|TRBJ2-1|TRBV20-1|TRBD2
CSAVGTSGASNEQFF
TGCAGTGCTGTCGGGACTAGCGGGGCGAGCAATGAGCAGTTCTTC
>NA|TRBJ2-5|TRBV7-6|TRBD2
CASSLAGRGETQYF
TGTGCCAGCAGCTTAGCGGGGAGGGGTGAGACCCAGTACTTC
>few|TRBJ1-6|TRBV3-1|NA
CASSQDLDTGYNSPLHF
TGTGCCAGCAGCCAAGATCTAGACACAGGCTATAATTCACCCCTCCACTTT
>NA|TRBJ2-1|TRBV18|TRBD2
CASSTGLAGNEQFF
TGTGCCAGCTCTACGGGACTAGCAGGCAATGAGCAGTTCTTC
>NA|TRBJ2-2|TRBV5-5|TRBD2
CATQRVAGAIDGELFF
TGTGCCACCCAAAGGGTAGCGGGGGCGATTGACGGGGAGCTGTTTTTT